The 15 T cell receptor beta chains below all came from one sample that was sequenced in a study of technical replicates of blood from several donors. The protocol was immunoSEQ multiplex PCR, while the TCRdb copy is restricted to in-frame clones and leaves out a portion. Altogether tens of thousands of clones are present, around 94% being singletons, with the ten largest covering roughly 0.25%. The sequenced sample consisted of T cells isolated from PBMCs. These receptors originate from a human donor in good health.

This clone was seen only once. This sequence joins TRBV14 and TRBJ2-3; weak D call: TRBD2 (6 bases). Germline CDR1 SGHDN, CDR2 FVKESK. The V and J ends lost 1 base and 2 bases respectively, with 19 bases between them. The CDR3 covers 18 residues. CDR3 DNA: TGTGCCAGCAGCCAAGGGCCCCATTGGCTAGCGAACACAGATACGCAGTATTTT. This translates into CASSQGPHWLANTDTQYF.

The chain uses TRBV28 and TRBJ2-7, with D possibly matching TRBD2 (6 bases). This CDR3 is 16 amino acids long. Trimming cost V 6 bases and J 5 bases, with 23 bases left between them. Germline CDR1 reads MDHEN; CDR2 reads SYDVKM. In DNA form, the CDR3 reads TGTGCCAGCAGCCCCCCGGGGGACCCCCAAGTGGACGAGCAGTACTTC. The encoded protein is CASSPPGDPQVDEQYF.

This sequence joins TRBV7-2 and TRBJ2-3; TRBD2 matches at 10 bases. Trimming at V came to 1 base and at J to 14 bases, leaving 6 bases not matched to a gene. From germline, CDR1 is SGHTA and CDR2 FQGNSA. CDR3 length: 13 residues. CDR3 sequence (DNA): TGTGCCAGCAGCTTAGAAGCGGGAGGGCCAGGGTATTTT. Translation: CASSLEAGGPGYF.

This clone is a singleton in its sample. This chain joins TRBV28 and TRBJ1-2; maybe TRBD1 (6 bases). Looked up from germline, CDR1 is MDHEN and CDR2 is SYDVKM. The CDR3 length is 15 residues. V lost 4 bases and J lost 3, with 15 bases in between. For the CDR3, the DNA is TGTGCCAGCAGTTCCCAGGGGTCTAACTACTATGGCTACACCTTC. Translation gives CASSSQGSNYYGYTF.

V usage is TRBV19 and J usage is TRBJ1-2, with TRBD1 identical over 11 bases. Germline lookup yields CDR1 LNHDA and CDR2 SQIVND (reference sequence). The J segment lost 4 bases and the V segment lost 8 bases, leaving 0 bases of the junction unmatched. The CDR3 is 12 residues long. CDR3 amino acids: CASGTGGYGYTF. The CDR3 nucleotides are TGTGCCAGTGGGACAGGGGGCTATGGCTACACCTTC.

CDR3 nucleotide sequence: TGCGCCAGCAGCCTTCCACCTGGGGGCCCCCGCTCTGGGGCCAACGTCCTGACTTTC. The encoded protein is CASSLPPGGPRSGANVLTF. The chain links TRBV4-1 to TRBJ2-6; weak D call: TRBD1 (6 bases). Trimming took 4 bases from V and 0 from J, leaving 19 bases between them. The CDR3 runs to 19 residues. CDR1 and CDR2 (germline): MGHRA, YSYEKL.

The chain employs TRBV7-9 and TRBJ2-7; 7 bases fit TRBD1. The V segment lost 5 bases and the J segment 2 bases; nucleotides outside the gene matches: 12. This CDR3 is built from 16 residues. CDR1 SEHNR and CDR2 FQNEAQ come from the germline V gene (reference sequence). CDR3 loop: CASSLGQVRSTYEQYF. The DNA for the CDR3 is TGTGCCAGCAGCCTAGGACAGGTACGGTCTACCTACGAGCAGTACTTC.

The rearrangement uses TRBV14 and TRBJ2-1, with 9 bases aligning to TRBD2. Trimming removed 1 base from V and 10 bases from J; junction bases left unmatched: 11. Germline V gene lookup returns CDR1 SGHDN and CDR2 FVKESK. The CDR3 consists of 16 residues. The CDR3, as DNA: TGTGCCAGCAGCCAAGGTCGGCGGGGGGGTTCAGAAGAGCAGTTCTTC. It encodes CASSQGRRGGSEEQFF.

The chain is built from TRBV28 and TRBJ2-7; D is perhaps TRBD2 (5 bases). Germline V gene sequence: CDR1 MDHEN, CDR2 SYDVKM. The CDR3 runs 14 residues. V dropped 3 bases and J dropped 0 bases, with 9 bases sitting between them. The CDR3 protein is CASSFRGSSYEQYF. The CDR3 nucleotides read TGTGCCAGCAGTTTTCGAGGGAGCTCCTACGAGCAGTACTTC.

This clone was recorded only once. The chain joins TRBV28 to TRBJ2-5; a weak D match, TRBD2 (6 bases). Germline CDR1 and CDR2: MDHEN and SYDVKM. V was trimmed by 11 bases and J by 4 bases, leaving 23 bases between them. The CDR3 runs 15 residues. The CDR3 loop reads CACQFGGPGVETQYF. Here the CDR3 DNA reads TGTGCCTGCCAGTTCGGTGGCCCGGGGGTAGAGACCCAGTACTTC.

The CDR3 DNA is TGTGCCAGCAGTGGTGCGGGGAGAACCACAGATACGCAGTATTTT. This translates into CASSGAGRTTDTQYF. This chain uses TRBV2 with TRBJ2-3; D possibly corresponds to TRBD2 (6 bases). Deletions cut 4 bases from V and 2 bases from J, with 13 bases between. The CDR3 spans 15 residues. Germline V CDR1 and CDR2: SNHLY, FYNNEI. Full variable domain (rest looked up from reference TRBV2 and TRBJ2-3): EPEVTQTPSHQVTQMGQEVILRCVPISNHLYFYWYRQILGQKVEFLVSFYNNEISEKSEIFDDQFSVERPDGSNFTLKIRSTKLEDSAMYFCASSGAGRTTDTQYFGPGTRLTVL.

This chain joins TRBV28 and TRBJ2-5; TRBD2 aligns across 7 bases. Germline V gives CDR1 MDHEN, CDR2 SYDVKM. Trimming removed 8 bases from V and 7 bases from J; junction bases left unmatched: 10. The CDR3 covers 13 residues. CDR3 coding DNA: TGTGCCAGCGGACTAGGGGACGGAGGGACCCAGTACTTC. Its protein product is CASGLGDGGTQYF.

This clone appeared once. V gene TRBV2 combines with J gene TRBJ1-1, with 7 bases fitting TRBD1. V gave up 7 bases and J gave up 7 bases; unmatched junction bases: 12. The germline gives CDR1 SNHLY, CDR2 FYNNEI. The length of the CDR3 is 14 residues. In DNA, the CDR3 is TGTGCCAGCACCCCCTCAACAGGGGCCCTTGAAGCTTTCTTT. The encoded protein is CASTPSTGALEAFF.

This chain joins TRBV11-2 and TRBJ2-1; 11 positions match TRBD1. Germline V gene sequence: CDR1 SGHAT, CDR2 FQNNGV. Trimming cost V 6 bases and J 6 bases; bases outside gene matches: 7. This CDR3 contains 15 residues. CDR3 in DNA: TGTGCCAGCAGGTCCGGGACAGGGGGGCCCAATGAGCAGTTCTTC. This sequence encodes CASRSGTGGPNEQFF.

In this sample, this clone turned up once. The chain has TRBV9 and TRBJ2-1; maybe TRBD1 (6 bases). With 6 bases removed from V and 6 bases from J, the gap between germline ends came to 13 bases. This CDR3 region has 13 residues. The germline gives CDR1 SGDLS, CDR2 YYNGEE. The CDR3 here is CASTKDRSNEQFF. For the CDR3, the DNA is TGTGCCAGCACCAAGGACAGAAGCAATGAGCAGTTCTTC. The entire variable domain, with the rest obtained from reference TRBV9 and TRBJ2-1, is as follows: DSGVTQTPKHLITATGQRVTLRCSPRSGDLSVYWYQQSLDQGLQFLIQYYNGEERAKGNILERFSAQQFPDLHSELNLSSLELGDSALYFCASTKDRSNEQFFGPGTRLTVL.